This T cell receptor (beta chain) is from a study of blood T cells in healthy people across ages. A second roughly 6 to 12 cycle PCR used barcoded and J-beta primers. TCRdb recomputed calls from the 5' RACE reads with MiXCR, one row per CDR3 protein. The data show about 730,000 distinct CDR3 sequences, roughly two fifths seen once. Of note for this clonotype: No antigen is known for it. Given a much more abundant clone one base away, this may be a read error.

Points from the study as a whole: The diversity estimates, figures obtained from one million T cells, were considered underestimates.

V gave up 1 base and J gave up 11 bases; unmatched junction bases: 21. Per germline, CDR1 SQVTM and CDR2 ANQGSEA. The CDR3 totals 17 residues. The clonotype originates from a woman aged 60 to 75 in good health. The specimen sequenced was blood. This chain joins TRBV29-1 and TRBJ2-5; 8 nucleotides line up with TRBD1. CDR3 bases: TGCAGCGTTGAAGTTGTTCGCAGAAGGACAGGGAGCAATGAGCAGTACTTC. It is translated as CSVEVVRRRTGSNEQYF.